This T cell receptor (beta chain) stems from a study of blood T cells in healthy people across ages. This clonotype was counted only a few times. A second PCR, run for about 6 to 12 cycles, used a sample-barcoded 5' primer plus a J-beta primer mix. TCRdb re-called the 5' RACE reads through MiXCR, storing one row per CDR3 protein. The sample consists of some 800,000 distinct CDR3 sequences, just under 25% of them appearing once. The CDR3 length is 17 residues. This sample was shared with a second study, whose subject was T cells of mothers and their children.

The V gene is TRBV12-3 or TRBV12-4, the J gene TRBJ2-5; 12 bases agree with TRBD2. The J call may be incorrect, as the DNA end agrees better with TRBJ2-7. The TCR was taken from a boy between 10 and 17 years old in good health. The sequenced sample was blood. Here the CDR3 DNA reads TGTGCCAGCAGTTTTTCCATCTCGACTAGCGGGGGCTACGAGCAGTACTTC. Translation gives CASSFSISTSGGYEQYF.